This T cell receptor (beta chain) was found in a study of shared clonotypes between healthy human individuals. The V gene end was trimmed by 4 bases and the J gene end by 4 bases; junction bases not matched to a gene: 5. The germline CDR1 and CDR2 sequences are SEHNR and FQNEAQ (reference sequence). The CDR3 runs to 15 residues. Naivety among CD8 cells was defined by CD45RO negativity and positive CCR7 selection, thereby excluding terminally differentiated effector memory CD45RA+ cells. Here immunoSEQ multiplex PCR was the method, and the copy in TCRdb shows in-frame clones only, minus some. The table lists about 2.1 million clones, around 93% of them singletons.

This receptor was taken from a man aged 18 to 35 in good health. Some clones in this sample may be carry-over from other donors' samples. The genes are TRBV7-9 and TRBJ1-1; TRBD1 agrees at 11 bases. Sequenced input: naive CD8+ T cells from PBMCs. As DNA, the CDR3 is TGTGCCAGCAGCTCCTTGGACAGGGGGCGCACTGAAGCTTTCTTT. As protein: CASSSLDRGRTEAFF. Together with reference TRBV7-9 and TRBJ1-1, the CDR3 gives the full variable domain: DTGVSQNPRHKITKRGQNVTFRCDPISEHNRLYWYRQTLGQGPEFLTYFQNEAQLEKSRLLSDRFSAERPKGSFSTLEIQRTEQGDSAMYLCASSSLDRGRTEAFFGQGTRLTVV.